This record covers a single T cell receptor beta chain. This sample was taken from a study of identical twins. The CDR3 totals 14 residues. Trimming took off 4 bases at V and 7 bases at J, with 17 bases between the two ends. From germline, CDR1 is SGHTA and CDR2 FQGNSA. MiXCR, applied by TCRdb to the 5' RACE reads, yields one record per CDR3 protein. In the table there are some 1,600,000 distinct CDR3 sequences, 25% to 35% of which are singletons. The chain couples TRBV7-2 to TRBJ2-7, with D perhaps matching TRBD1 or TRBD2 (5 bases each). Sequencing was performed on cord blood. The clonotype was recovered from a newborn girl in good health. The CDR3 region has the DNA TGTGCCAGCAGCTCGACGACAGCCACGGGGGAGCAGTACTTC. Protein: CASSSTTATGEQYF. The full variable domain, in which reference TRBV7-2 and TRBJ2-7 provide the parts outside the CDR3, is GAGVSQSPSNKVTEKGKDVELRCDPISGHTALYWYRQSLGQGLEFLIYFQGNSAPDKSGLPSDRFSAERTGGSVSTLTIQRTQQEDSAVYLCASSSTTATGEQYFGPGTRLTVT.